The 14 T cell receptor beta chains presented below share a single source sample, sequenced in a study of T cell responses to AZD1222 COVID-19 vaccine. Sequenced by immunoSEQ multiplex PCR; TCRdb stores in-frame clones only, minus some. The data hold some 96,000 clones, with 84% observed a single time. The sequenced sample was peripheral blood, obtained 28 days after the second AZD1222 dose. The receptors come from an adult who received the AZD1222 COVID-19 vaccine.

The chain is built from TRBV18 and TRBJ2-7; D is perhaps TRBD1 (6 bases). In germline, CDR1 is KGHSH, CDR2 LQKENI. V shed 3 bases and J shed 6 bases, with 21 bases lying between them. This CDR3 contains 16 residues. The DNA for the CDR3 is TGTGCCAGCTCACCCTCACGATTCGCAGGGGTGGGCGAGCAGTACTTC. Translated: CASSPSRFAGVGEQYF.

The rearrangement uses TRBV6-6 and TRBJ1-2; D is ambiguous. The CDR3 loop spans 21 amino acids. Trimming shortened V by 5 bases and J by 0 bases, and 31 bases separated the two germline ends. Per the germline V gene, CDR1 is MNHNY and CDR2 is SVGAGI (reference sequence). In DNA, the CDR3 is TGTGCCAGCAGTCCCCCCCCTTATCACGCTACCCTGCCCCAAACTAACTATGGCTACACCTTC. Amino acids: CASSPPPYHATLPQTNYGYTF.

This clone has more than one count but fewer than ten. The chain uses TRBV7-2 and TRBJ2-7; weak D call: TRBD2 (5 bases). Germline values: CDR1 SGHTA, CDR2 FQGNSA. Trimming stripped 8 bases from V and 4 bases from J, with 15 bases between. The CDR3 spans 13 residues. DNA of the CDR3: TGTGCCAGCGGAACTCCCCCGGGGTACGAGCAGTACTTC. It specifies CASGTPPGYEQYF. The full variable domain, its missing parts supplied by reference TRBV7-2 and TRBJ2-7, is GAGVSQSPSNKVTEKGKDVELRCDPISGHTALYWYRQSLGQGLEFLIYFQGNSAPDKSGLPSDRFSAERTGGSVSTLTIQRTQQEDSAVYLCASGTPPGYEQYFGPGTRLTVT.

This chain connects TRBV11-3 to TRBJ2-3; no clear D gene. CDR3 length: 12 amino acids. V shed 5 bases and J shed 5 bases, with 8 bases lying between them. Germline loops: CDR1 SGHNT, CDR2 YENEEA. CDR3 DNA: TGTGCCAGCAGCCCCTCGGGAGATACGCAGTATTTT. Its translation: CASSPSGDTQYF.

The genes are TRBV7-8 and TRBJ1-1; a possible D gene is TRBD1 (6 bases). CDR1 SGHVS and CDR2 FQNEAQ come from the germline V gene. The length of the CDR3 is 13 residues. Trimming cost V 5 bases and J 1 base, with 8 bases left between them. CDR3: CASSVGQNTEAFF. CDR3 nucleotides: TGTGCCAGCAGCGTGGGACAGAACACTGAAGCTTTCTTT.

This clone came up once. V is TRBV12-5 and J is TRBJ2-1, with D perhaps TRBD1 (6 bases). The CDR3 runs 16 residues. CDR1 and CDR2 from the germline V gene are LGHNT and FRNRAP. Trimming cost V 0 bases and J 3 bases, with 12 bases left between them. The CDR3 DNA reads TGTGCTAGTGGTTTGGTAGCAGGGGTTGTCTACAATGAGCAGTTCTTC. Translation gives CASGLVAGVVYNEQFF.

The chain has TRBV3-1 (or the pseudogene TRBV3-2) and TRBJ2-1; TRBD2 matches at 11 bases. With 4 bases clipped from V and 7 bases from J, the junction kept 6 bases outside the gene matches. The V gene's germline CDR1 is LGHDT and CDR2 YNNKEL (reference sequence). The CDR3 spans 15 residues. CDR3 nucleotides: TGTGCCAGCAGCCTAGCGGGGGGGCCCCAAAATGAGCAGTTCTTC. Translated, it gives CASSLAGGPQNEQFF.

The chain is built from TRBV3-1 (or the pseudogene TRBV3-2) and TRBJ1-1; TRBD1 aligns across 7 bases. Germline CDR1 and CDR2: LGHDT and YNNKEL (reference sequence). After removal of 8 bases from V and 8 bases from J, the junction contained 5 bases not matched to a gene. The CDR3 is 11 amino acids. CDR3: CASDQGGEAFF. The CDR3 coding sequence is TGTGCCAGCGACCAGGGGGGCGAAGCTTTCTTT.

The chain employs TRBV12-3 or TRBV12-4 and TRBJ1-2; TRBD1 aligns across 7 bases. V was pared by 5 bases and J by 6 bases, with 3 bases of the junction left unmatched. The CDR3 runs 12 residues. The CDR3 DNA reads TGTGCCAGCAGTCCCGGACAGGATGGCTACACCTTC. This gives the protein CASSPGQDGYTF.

V usage is TRBV9 and J usage is TRBJ2-3; a possible D gene is TRBD2 (6 bases). This CDR3 spans 14 amino acids. Germline CDR1 is SGDLS and CDR2 is YYNGEE. Between the trimmed V and J ends, which lost 2 bases and 2 bases, there was a span of 9 bases. CDR3 nucleotide sequence: TGTGCCAGCAGCGTTAGCGGATACACAGATACGCAGTATTTT. Translated: CASSVSGYTDTQYF. Looking up the rest from reference TRBV9 and TRBJ2-3 gives the full variable domain: DSGVTQTPKHLITATGQRVTLRCSPRSGDLSVYWYQQSLDQGLQFLIQYYNGEERAKGNILERFSAQQFPDLHSELNLSSLELGDSALYFCASSVSGYTDTQYFGPGTRLTVL.

The rearrangement joins TRBV7-9 to TRBJ2-7; D is undetermined. Germline values: CDR1 SEHNR, CDR2 FQNEAQ (reference sequence). Trimming left V 1 base short and J 4 bases short, with 8 bases between. The CDR3 sequence is 13 residues long. CDR3 amino acids: CASSLGLSYEQYF. CDR3 bases: TGTGCCAGCAGCTTAGGACTTTCTTACGAGCAGTACTTC.

The rearrangement links TRBV19 to TRBJ2-1; no reliable D call. The CDR3 is made up of 15 amino acids. Trimming left V 5 bases short and J 7 bases short, with 18 bases between. CDR1 and CDR2 from the germline V gene are LNHDA and SQIVND (reference sequence). CDR3 region: CASSQPGPPPNEQFF. The CDR3 DNA reads as TGTGCCAGTAGTCAACCCGGACCACCCCCGAATGAGCAGTTCTTC.

The chain recombines TRBV5-4 with TRBJ2-1, with 14 bases lining up with TRBD2. The CDR3 contains 17 residues. CDR1 and CDR2 from the germline V gene are SGHNT and YYREEE (reference sequence). After removal of 4 bases from V and 9 bases from J, the junction contained 12 bases not matched to a gene. CDR3 residues: CASSRLGLAGVMGEQFF. Here the CDR3 DNA reads TGTGCCAGCAGCCGCCTGGGACTAGCGGGAGTTATGGGTGAGCAGTTCTTC.

The rearrangement links TRBV7-3 to TRBJ1-3, with D perhaps TRBD1 (5 bases). From germline, CDR1 is SGHTA and CDR2 FQGTGA. V was clipped by 5 bases and J by 2 bases, with 16 bases between them. The length of the CDR3 is 16 residues. CDR3 residues: CASSVAGLGAGNTIYF. The CDR3 nucleotides read TGTGCCAGCAGCGTTGCAGGGTTGGGAGCTGGAAACACCATATATTTT.